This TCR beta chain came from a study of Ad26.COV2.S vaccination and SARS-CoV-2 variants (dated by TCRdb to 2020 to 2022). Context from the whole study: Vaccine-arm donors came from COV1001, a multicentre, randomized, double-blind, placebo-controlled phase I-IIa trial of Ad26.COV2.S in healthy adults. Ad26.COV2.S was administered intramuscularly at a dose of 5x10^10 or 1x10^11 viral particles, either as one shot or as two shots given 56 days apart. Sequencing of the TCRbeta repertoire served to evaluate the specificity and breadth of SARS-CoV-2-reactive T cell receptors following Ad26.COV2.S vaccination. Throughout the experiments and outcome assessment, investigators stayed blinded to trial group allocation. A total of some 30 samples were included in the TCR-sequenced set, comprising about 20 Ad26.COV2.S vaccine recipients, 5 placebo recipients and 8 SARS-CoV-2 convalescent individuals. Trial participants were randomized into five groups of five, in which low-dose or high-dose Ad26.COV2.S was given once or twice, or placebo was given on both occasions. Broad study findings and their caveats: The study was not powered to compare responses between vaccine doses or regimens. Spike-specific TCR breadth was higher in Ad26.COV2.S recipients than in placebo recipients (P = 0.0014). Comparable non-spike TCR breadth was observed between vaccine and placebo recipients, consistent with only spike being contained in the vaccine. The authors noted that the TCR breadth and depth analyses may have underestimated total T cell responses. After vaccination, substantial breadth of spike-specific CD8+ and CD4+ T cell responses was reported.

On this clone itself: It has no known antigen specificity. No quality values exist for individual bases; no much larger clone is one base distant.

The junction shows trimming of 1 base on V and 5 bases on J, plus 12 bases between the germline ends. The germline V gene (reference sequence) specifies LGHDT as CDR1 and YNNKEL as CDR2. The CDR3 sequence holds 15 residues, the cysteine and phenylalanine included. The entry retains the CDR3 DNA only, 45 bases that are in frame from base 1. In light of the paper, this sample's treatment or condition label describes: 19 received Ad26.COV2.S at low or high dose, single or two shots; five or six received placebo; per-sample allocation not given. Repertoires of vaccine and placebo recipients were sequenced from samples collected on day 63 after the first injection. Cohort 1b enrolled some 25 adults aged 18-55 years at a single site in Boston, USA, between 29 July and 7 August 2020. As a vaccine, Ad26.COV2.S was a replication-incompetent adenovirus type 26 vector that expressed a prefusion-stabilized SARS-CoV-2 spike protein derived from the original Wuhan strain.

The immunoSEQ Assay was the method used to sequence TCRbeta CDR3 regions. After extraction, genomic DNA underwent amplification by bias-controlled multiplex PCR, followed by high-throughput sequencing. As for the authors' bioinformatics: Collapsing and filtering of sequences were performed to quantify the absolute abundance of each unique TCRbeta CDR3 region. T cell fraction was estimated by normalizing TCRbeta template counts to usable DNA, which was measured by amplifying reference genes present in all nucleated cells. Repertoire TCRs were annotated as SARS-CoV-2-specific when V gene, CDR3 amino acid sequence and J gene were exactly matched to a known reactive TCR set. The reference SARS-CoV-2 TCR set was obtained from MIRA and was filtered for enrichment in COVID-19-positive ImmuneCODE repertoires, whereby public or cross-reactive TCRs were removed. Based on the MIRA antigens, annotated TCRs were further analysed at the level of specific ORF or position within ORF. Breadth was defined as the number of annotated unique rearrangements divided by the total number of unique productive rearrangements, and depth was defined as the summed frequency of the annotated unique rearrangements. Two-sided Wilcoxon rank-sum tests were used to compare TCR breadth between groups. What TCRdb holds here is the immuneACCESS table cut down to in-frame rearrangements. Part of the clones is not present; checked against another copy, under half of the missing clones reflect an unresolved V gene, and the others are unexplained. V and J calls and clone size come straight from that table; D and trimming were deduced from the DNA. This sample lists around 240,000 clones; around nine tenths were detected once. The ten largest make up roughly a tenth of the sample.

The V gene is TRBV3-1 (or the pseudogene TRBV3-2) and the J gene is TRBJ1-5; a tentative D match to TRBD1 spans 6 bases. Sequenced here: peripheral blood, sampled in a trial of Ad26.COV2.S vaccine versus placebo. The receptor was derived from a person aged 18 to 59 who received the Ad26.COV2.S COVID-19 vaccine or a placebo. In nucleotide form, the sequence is TGTGCCAGCAGCCAAGGGGGGGGCCGGGATCAGCCCCAGCATTTT. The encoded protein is CASSQGGGRDQPQHF.